The next 25 T cell receptor beta chains were all read from a single sample in a study of response to subunit inactivated influenza vaccine. TCRdb passed the RT-PCR reads through MiXCR, listing each CDR3 protein once. Of about 620,000 distinct CDR3 sequences listed, approximately 11% are singletons. These data also formed part of another study, on T cells expressing NK-cell markers. From that second work: UMI-tagged 5'RACE template switching yielded the TCR beta cDNA.

Sequences were derived from PBMCs from blood, sampled on the day of vaccination. The receptors shown here come from a man over 45 who received an inactivated influenza vaccine.

The chain recombines TRBV6-2 or TRBV6-3 with TRBJ1-1; TRBD1 matches 8 bases. The trim removed 8 bases at V and 5 bases at J, leaving 13 bases unmatched. The length of the CDR3 is 15 residues. Germline V lookup: CDR1 MNHEY, CDR2 SVGEGT. CDR3 nucleotide sequence: TGTGCCAGCGGAAGTTACCCTACAGGGGGTACTGAAGCTTTCTTT. This gives the protein CASGSYPTGGTEAFF.

This clonotype was counted between two and nine times. The genes are TRBV20-1 and TRBJ2-1; 9 positions agree with TRBD2. Germline V gene lookup returns CDR1 DFQATT and CDR2 SNEGSKA (reference sequence). The CDR3 has 16 amino acids. V gave up 6 bases and J gave up 5 bases; unmatched junction bases: 14. In DNA form, the CDR3 reads TGCAGTGCCCCGCACTCCGGGACTAGCATAGACAATGAGCAGTTCTTC. Translated, it gives CSAPHSGTSIDNEQFF.

This clonotype was detected a few times. The gene calls are TRBV7-2 and TRBJ2-7; D not certain. The CDR3 runs 13 residues. Trimming removed 5 bases at V and 0 bases at J, with 8 bases between. Looked up from germline, CDR1 is SGHTA and CDR2 is FQGNSA. Here the CDR3 DNA reads TGTGCCAGCAGCACGTGGGGCTCCTACGAGCAGTACTTC. Its protein is CASSTWGSYEQYF.

This clonotype was seen at least ten times. The V call is TRBV4-3, the J call TRBJ2-1; D unclear. V lost 5 bases and J lost 0, with 11 bases in between. The CDR3 covers 15 residues. Germline CDR1 reads LGHNA; CDR2 reads YSLEER. In DNA form, the CDR3 reads TGCGCCAGCAGCGTCGACGTATACTCCTACAATGAGCAGTTCTTC. It is translated as CASSVDVYSYNEQFF.

This clonotype was seen ten or more times. The V gene is TRBV12-3 or TRBV12-4, the J gene TRBJ2-1; tentative D call: TRBD2 (5 bases). The CDR3 loop spans 14 amino acids. The V end was cut by 3 bases, the J end by 2 bases, with 8 bases between. CDR3 coding DNA: TGTGCCAGCAGTTTCCAGACTACCTACAATGAGCAGTTCTTC. Its translation: CASSFQTTYNEQFF.

In this sample, this clonotype turned up a few times. V usage is TRBV7-2 and J usage is TRBJ2-7; D gene unclear. The ends were cut back, 3 bases at V and 2 bases at J, with 11 bases in the middle. The length of the CDR3 is 14 residues. Germline CDR1 SGHTA, CDR2 FQGNSA. The CDR3 region has the DNA TGTGCCAGCAGCTTCGTGCAGTCCACCTACGAGCAGTACTTC. Protein product: CASSFVQSTYEQYF. Variable domain in full (rest from reference TRBV7-2 and TRBJ2-7): GAGVSQSPSNKVTEKGKDVELRCDPISGHTALYWYRQSLGQGLEFLIYFQGNSAPDKSGLPSDRFSAERTGGSVSTLTIQRTQQEDSAVYLCASSFVQSTYEQYFGPGTRLTVT.

The table lists this clonotype with a few counts. This chain uses TRBV28 with TRBJ1-5; no clear D gene. This CDR3 is built from 16 residues. V lost 7 bases to trimming and J lost 0 bases, with 16 bases between them. CDR1 is MDHEN, CDR2 SYDVKM, per germline. CDR3 residues: CASTTYMESSNQPQHF. The CDR3 region has the DNA TGTGCCAGCACCACCTATATGGAGAGTAGCAATCAGCCCCAGCATTTT.

This chain joins TRBV29-1 and TRBJ2-5; D unresolved. This CDR3 has 11 residues. V lost 4 bases to trimming and J lost 4 bases, with 7 bases between them. CDR1 is SQVTM, CDR2 ANQGSEA, per germline. For the CDR3, the DNA is TGCAGCGTTGGCAGAACAGAGACCCAGTACTTC. It translates to CSVGRTETQYF.

This clonotype occurred many times. The gene calls are TRBV28 and TRBJ2-1; possible D gene TRBD2, 6 bases. Germline V gives CDR1 MDHEN, CDR2 SYDVKM. The CDR3 contains 14 residues. Trimming removed 8 bases from V and 1 base from J, with 12 bases in between. The CDR3 reads CASASGPSYNEQFF. As DNA, the CDR3 is TGTGCCAGCGCCAGCGGGCCGTCCTACAATGAGCAGTTCTTC. Supplemented by reference TRBV28 and TRBJ2-1, the full variable domain reads DVKVTQSSRYLVKRTGEKVFLECVQDMDHENMFWYRQDPGLGLRLIYFSYDVKMKEKGDIPEGYSVSREKKERFSLILESASTNQTSMYLCASASGPSYNEQFFGPGTRLTVL.

Only a few counts were recorded for this clonotype. The chain combines TRBV4-3 with TRBJ2-1; TRBD2 is a possible D gene (5 bases). The germline V gene has CDR1 LGHNA and CDR2 YSLEER. Deletions cut 0 bases from V and 3 bases from J, with 12 bases between. The CDR3 has 16 amino acids. In DNA, the CDR3 is TGCGCCAGCAGCCAAGATGGCCGGGGTTTCTACAATGAGCAGTTCTTC. Amino acid sequence: CASSQDGRGFYNEQFF.

The chain carries TRBV4-3 and TRBJ2-7, with D perhaps TRBD2 (6 bases). The CDR3 covers 15 residues. Germline V gene lookup returns CDR1 LGHNA and CDR2 YSLEER. Trimming removed 5 bases from V and 4 bases from J, with 18 bases in between. CDR3: CASSSFLGGGYEQYF. The CDR3 nucleotides read TGCGCCAGCAGCTCATTTTTGGGAGGTGGATACGAGCAGTACTTC.

This clonotype has only a few counts. This chain uses TRBV5-1 with TRBJ2-3; a weak D match, TRBD1 (6 bases). Trimming took 4 bases from V and 3 from J, leaving 18 bases between them. Germline V CDR1 and CDR2: SGHRS, YFSETQ. The CDR3 is 16 amino acids. In DNA form, the CDR3 reads TGCGCCAGCAGCGATTTCAGGGGAAGGGGTACAGATACGCAGTATTTT. As protein: CASSDFRGRGTDTQYF.

This clonotype showed up just a few times. This chain connects TRBV20-1 to TRBJ1-2, with TRBD1 matching 7 bases. Trimming cost V 6 bases and J 1 base; bases outside gene matches: 5. The CDR3 is 13 amino acids. Germline CDR1 and CDR2: DFQATT and SNEGSKA (reference sequence). The CDR3 here is CSAEGAGNYGYTF. CDR3 DNA sequence: TGCAGTGCCGAGGGGGCTGGTAACTATGGCTACACCTTC.

In its sample, this clonotype was seen a few times. V usage is TRBV29-1 and J usage is TRBJ2-6, with D tentatively TRBD1 (5 bases). Germline V gene sequence: CDR1 SQVTM, CDR2 ANQGSEA. The V end lost 6 bases, the J end lost 0 bases, and 6 bases lay between the germline ends. The CDR3 is 13 amino acids. CDR3 in amino acids: CSVDSSGANVLTF. CDR3 DNA sequence: TGCAGCGTCGACAGCTCTGGGGCCAACGTCCTGACTTTC.

The table lists this clonotype with a few counts. The chain recombines TRBV7-3 with TRBJ2-3, with 12 bases that match TRBD2. Unmatched junction bases numbered 7, after V lost 6 bases and J lost 0 bases. The CDR3 contains 17 residues. Germline lookup yields CDR1 SGHTA and CDR2 FQGTGA. The CDR3 DNA sequence: TGTGCCAGCAGTACTCGGACTAGCGGGACTAGCACAGATACGCAGTATTTT. Its translation is CASSTRTSGTSTDTQYF.

There are a few counts of this clonotype. This chain connects TRBV12-3 or TRBV12-4 to TRBJ2-1; 7 nucleotides line up with TRBD2. This CDR3 contains 20 residues. The trim removed 2 bases at V and 4 bases at J, leaving 20 bases unmatched. The CDR3 DNA follows: TGTGCCAGCAGTTTAATTTGGAGCGGGACCTTAGGCCCATTATACAATGAGCAGTTCTTC. Protein sequence: CASSLIWSGTLGPLYNEQFF.

The sample holds a few counts of this clonotype. CDR3 sequence (DNA): TGTGCCAGCAGTTACTTTCCTAGCGGGAGTGGTGAGACCCAGTACTTC. The encoded protein is CASSYFPSGSGETQYF. The gene calls are TRBV6-5 and TRBJ2-5; 10 bases are a match to TRBD2. The germline CDR1 and CDR2 sequences are MNHEY and SVGAGI. CDR3 size: 16 residues. J lost 5 bases, V lost 1 base, and 7 bases had no gene match.

As DNA, the CDR3 is TGTGCCAGCAGTCCCAGGGGCGGCGGGAACACTGAAGCTTTCTTT. Protein product: CASSPRGGGNTEAFF. The chain combines TRBV12-3 or TRBV12-4 with TRBJ1-1, with a possible D match to TRBD1 (6 bases). The CDR3 is 15 amino acids. V gave up 5 bases and J gave up 1 base, with 14 bases separating them.

The chain is built from TRBV7-8 and TRBJ2-1; D is undetermined. Germline assignment: CDR1 SGHVS and CDR2 FQNEAQ. Trimming shortened V by 4 bases and J by 4 bases, and 14 bases separated the two germline ends. The length of the CDR3 is 15 residues. In DNA, the CDR3 is TGTGCCAGCAGCTACGACACCCCCAATTACAATGAGCAGTTCTTC. It codes for CASSYDTPNYNEQFF. Looking up the rest from reference TRBV7-8 and TRBJ2-1 gives the full variable domain: GAGVSQSPRYKVAKRGQDVALRCDPISGHVSLFWYQQALGQGPEFLTYFQNEAQLDKSGLPSDRFFAERPEGSVSTLKIQRTQQEDSAVYLCASSYDTPNYNEQFFGPGTRLTVL.

Regarding this clonotype: A read error is possible here, since a much larger clone lies one base away. This chain joins TRBV7-2 and TRBJ2-3, with 8 bases matching TRBD1. V was clipped by 5 bases and J by 2 bases; unmatched bases: 6. This CDR3 spans 15 amino acids. Germline loops: CDR1 SGHTA, CDR2 FQGNSA. CDR3 region: CASSVQGANTDTQYF. The CDR3 DNA reads TGTGCCAGCAGCGTGCAGGGGGCGAACACAGATACGCAGTATTTT. The complete variable domain, with remaining parts taken from reference TRBV7-2 and TRBJ2-3, reads GAGVSQSPSNKVTEKGKDVELRCDPISGHTALYWYRQSLGQGLEFLIYFQGNSAPDKSGLPSDRFSAERTGGSVSTLTIQRTQQEDSAVYLCASSVQGANTDTQYFGPGTRLTVL.

The chain couples TRBV24-1 to TRBJ1-6; no reliable D call. V lost 7 bases to trimming and J lost 7 bases, with 13 bases between them. The CDR3 is 14 residues long. CDR1 and CDR2 (germline): KGHDR, SFDVKD. The CDR3 sequence: CATRARERNSPLHF. The DNA of the CDR3 is TGTGCCACCAGAGCCCGGGAGAGGAATTCACCCCTCCACTTT.

The table lists this clonotype with a few counts. The chain links TRBV29-1 to TRBJ2-4, with D possibly matching TRBD2 (6 bases). Germline V gene sequence: CDR1 SQVTM, CDR2 ANQGSEA. The CDR3 consists of 14 residues. Trimming left V 7 bases short and J 4 bases short, with 17 bases between. CDR3 sequence: CSAKRRDGKNIQYF. Written as DNA, the CDR3 is TGCAGCGCTAAACGGAGGGACGGGAAAAACATTCAGTACTTC. Full variable domain (rest looked up from reference TRBV29-1 and TRBJ2-4): SAVISQKPSRDICQRGTSLTIQCQVDSQVTMMFWYRQQPGQSLTLIATANQGSEATYESGFVIDKFPISRPNLTFSTLTVSNMSPEDSSIYLCSAKRRDGKNIQYFGAGTRLSVL.

The V and J genes are TRBV5-5 and TRBJ2-2; 11 positions agree with TRBD2. CDR1 is SGHKS and CDR2 is YYEKEE in the germline V gene (reference sequence). The CDR3 is 15 residues long. J lost 5 bases, V lost 4 bases, and 4 bases had no gene match. The CDR3 reads CASSRTSGSTGELFF. The CDR3 bases are TGTGCCAGCAGCCGAACTAGCGGGAGTACCGGGGAGCTGTTTTTT.

This clonotype was seen a handful of times. V is TRBV9 and J is TRBJ2-3; D gene unclear. This CDR3 is 15 amino acids long. Looked up from germline, CDR1 is SGDLS and CDR2 is YYNGEE. Deletions cut 0 bases from V and 4 bases from J, with 12 bases between. CDR3 protein: CASSVGVGSSDTQYF. As DNA, the CDR3 is TGTGCCAGCAGCGTAGGGGTCGGTTCGTCAGATACGCAGTATTTT. Variable domain in full (rest from reference TRBV9 and TRBJ2-3): DSGVTQTPKHLITATGQRVTLRCSPRSGDLSVYWYQQSLDQGLQFLIQYYNGEERAKGNILERFSAQQFPDLHSELNLSSLELGDSALYFCASSVGVGSSDTQYFGPGTRLTVL.

This chain uses TRBV6-1 with TRBJ2-7; 12 bases line up with TRBD2. This CDR3 has 15 residues. The trim removed 6 bases at V and 7 bases at J, leaving 10 bases unmatched. The V gene's germline CDR1 is MNHNS and CDR2 SASEGT. The CDR3 DNA reads as TGTGCCAGCAGACCACTAGCGGGAGGATCTCGAGAGCAGTACTTC. Translating gives CASRPLAGGSREQYF.